These T cell receptor beta chains were read from a single sample in a study of neurological immune-mediated disorders. TCRdb re-called the 5' RACE reads through MiXCR, storing one row per CDR3 protein. The sample lists under 80,000 distinct CDR3 sequences, around an eighth occurring once. The sample consisted of PBMCs. These receptors all come from a woman aged 45 to 65 in good health. Both conserved end residues are part of each CDR3. A D gene is named only where the DNA matches it firmly. Clone sizes are given selectively: once, few, many, or a class where the clone is expanded.

V	J	size	D	DNA	CDR3
TRBV2	TRBJ2-5	many	-	TGTGCCAGCCTACAGGGCCCAGTTGGGACCCAGTACTTC	CASLQGPVGTQYF
TRBV5-1	TRBJ1-2	many	-	TGCGCCAGCAGCTCCCTCCGAAGGGACGGATGCACCTTC	CASSSLRRDGCTF
TRBV9	TRBJ1-4	few	-	TGTGCCAGCAGCGTTACCGCAGCTAATGAAAAACTGTTTTTT	CASSVTAANEKLFF
TRBV6-2/TRBV6-3	TRBJ1-1	many	-	TGTGCCAGCAGTTACGGCAGCGAGATGAACACTGAAGCTTTCTTT	CASSYGSEMNTEAFF
TRBV6-5	TRBJ2-7	-	TRBD2	TGTGCCAGCAGTTACCTCCCGACTAGCGGGAGCTCCTACGAGCAGTACTTC	CASSYLPTSGSSYEQYF
TRBV5-1	TRBJ1-5	-	-	TGCGCCAGCAGCTTGTTCCCCCGTGGGACATTGAATAGCAATCAGCCCCAGCATTTT	CASSLFPRGTLNSNQPQHF
TRBV4-1	TRBJ2-2	many	TRBD2	TGCGCCAGCAGCCGGGAGGGAGTAGCGGGAACGGGCGGGGAGCTGTTTTTT	CASSREGVAGTGGELFF
TRBV10-2	TRBJ1-3	few	TRBD1	TGCGCCAGCAGTAGTAGACAGGGGGGCTCTGGAAACACCATATATTTT	CASSSRQGGSGNTIYF
TRBV6-5	TRBJ2-5	many	TRBD1	TGTGCCAGCAGTCCTGACAGGGGCCAGAAGACCCAGTACTTC	CASSPDRGQKTQYF
TRBV12-3/TRBV12-4	TRBJ1-1	many	-	TGTGCCAGCAGTTGGGGTGAACAAGCTTTCTTT	CASSWGEQAFF
TRBV5-1	TRBJ1-2	many	TRBD1	TGCGCCAGCTACGACAGGGGCACAGCTAACTATGGCTACACCTTC	CASYDRGTANYGYTF
TRBV11-2	TRBJ2-1	many	-	TGTGCCAGCAGCTTAGATCGGAGCAATGAGCAGTTCTTC	CASSLDRSNEQFF
TRBV7-3	TRBJ2-7	many	-	TGTGCCAGCAGCTTATTTTCCGGCTACGAGCAGTACTTC	CASSLFSGYEQYF
TRBV20-1	TRBJ1-2	-	-	TGCAGTGTTCCCGCACAGGGAGGTCTTTTTGGCTACACCTTC	CSVPAQGGLFGYTF
TRBV7-7	TRBJ2-1	many	TRBD2	TGTGCTGCCCCAGAGGAGCGGGAGGGAAGTGAGCAGTTCTTC	CAAPEEREGSEQFF
TRBV10-3	TRBJ2-2	many	-	TGTGCCATCAGTGCACAGTCTCCCGAGGACACCGGGGAGCTGTTTTTT	CAISAQSPEDTGELFF
TRBV27	TRBJ2-2	-	-	TGTGCCAGCAGTTTATTGAACAGGGTGAACACCGTGGAGCTGTTTTTT	CASSLLNRVNTVELFF
TRBV19	TRBJ2-2	once	-	TGTGCCAGTAGAGTCGCGGCCGTCGGGACCGGGGAGCTGTTTTTT	CASRVAAVGTGELFF
TRBV18	TRBJ2-3	-	-	TGTGCCAGCTCACCACTTTCTAGCACAGATACGCAGTATTTT	CASSPLSSTDTQYF
TRBV12-3/TRBV12-4	TRBJ2-7	many	-	TGTGCCAGCAGTTTAAATCTTGACTCCTACGAGCAGTACTTC	CASSLNLDSYEQYF
TRBV20-1	TRBJ1-2	many	-	TGCAGTGCTAGTATGGCAGGGTATGACTATGGCTACACCTTC	CSASMAGYDYGYTF
TRBV5-5	TRBJ2-1	many	-	TGTGCCAGCAGCCTCGGGTCCAACTCCTACAATGAGCAGTTCTTC	CASSLGSNSYNEQFF
TRBV20-1	TRBJ2-2	-	-	TGCAGTGGTACGGCAGGGGCTGTCGGGGAGCTGTTTTTT	CSGTAGAVGELFF
TRBV11-2	TRBJ2-1	many	-	TGTGCCAGCAGCTTAGACCGTCTGGATGAGCAGTTCTTC	CASSLDRLDEQFF
TRBV7-2	TRBJ2-3	-	-	TGTGCCAGCAGCCCATCGGGGCGCACAGATACGCAGTATTTT	CASSPSGRTDTQYF
TRBV20-1	TRBJ2-5	many	-	TGCAGTGCTAGAGATCGGCGCCGAGGGGAGACCCAGTACTTC	CSARDRRRGETQYF
TRBV18	TRBJ2-7	-	-	TGTGCCAGCTCCCCCGGGACGGATTGGGGGCAGTACTTC	CASSPGTDWGQYF
TRBV29-1	TRBJ1-2	many	-	TGCAGCGCGGGAGGGCAGGGCTATGGCTACACCTTC	CSAGGQGYGYTF
TRBV6-5	TRBJ2-5	many	TRBD2	TGTGCCAGCAGTTACAGGACTAGCGGGATAGAGACCCAGTACTTC	CASSYRTSGIETQYF